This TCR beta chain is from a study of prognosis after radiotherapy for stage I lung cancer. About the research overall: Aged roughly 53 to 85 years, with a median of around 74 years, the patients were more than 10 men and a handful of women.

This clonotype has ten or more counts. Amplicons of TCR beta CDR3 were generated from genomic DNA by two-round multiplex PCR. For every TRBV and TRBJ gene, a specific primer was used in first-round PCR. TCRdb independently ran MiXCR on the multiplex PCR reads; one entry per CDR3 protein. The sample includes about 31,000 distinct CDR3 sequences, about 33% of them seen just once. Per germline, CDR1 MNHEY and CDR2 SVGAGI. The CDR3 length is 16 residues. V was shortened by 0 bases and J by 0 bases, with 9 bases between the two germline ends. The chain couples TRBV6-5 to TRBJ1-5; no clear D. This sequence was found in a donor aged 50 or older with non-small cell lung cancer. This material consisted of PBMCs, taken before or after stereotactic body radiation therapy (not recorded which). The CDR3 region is CASSYSAPLSNQPQHF. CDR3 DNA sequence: TGTGCCAGCAGTTACTCGGCACCCCTTAGCAATCAGCCCCAGCATTTT.